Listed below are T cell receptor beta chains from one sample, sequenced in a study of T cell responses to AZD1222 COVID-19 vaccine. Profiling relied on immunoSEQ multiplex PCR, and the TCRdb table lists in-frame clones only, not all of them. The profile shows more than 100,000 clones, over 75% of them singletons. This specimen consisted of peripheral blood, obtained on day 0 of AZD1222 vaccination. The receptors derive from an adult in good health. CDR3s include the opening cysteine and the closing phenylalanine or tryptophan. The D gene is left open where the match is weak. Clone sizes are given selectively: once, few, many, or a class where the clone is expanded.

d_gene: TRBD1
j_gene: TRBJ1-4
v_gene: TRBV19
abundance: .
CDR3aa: CASRDRGLEKLFF
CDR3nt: TGTGCCAGCCGGGACAGGGGGCTTGAAAAACTGTTTTTT

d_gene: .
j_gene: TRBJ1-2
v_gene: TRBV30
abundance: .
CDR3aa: CAWSLAANYGYTF
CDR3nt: TGTGCCTGGAGTCTAGCAGCGAACTATGGCTACACCTTC

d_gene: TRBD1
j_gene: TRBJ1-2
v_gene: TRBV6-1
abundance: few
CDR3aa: CASSEVVDRALSYGYTF
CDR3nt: TGTGCCAGCAGTGAAGTCGTGGACAGGGCTCTCTCCTATGGCTACACCTTC

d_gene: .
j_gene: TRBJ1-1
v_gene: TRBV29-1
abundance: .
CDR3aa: CSVEVGFGTEAFF
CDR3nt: TGCAGCGTTGAAGTAGGGTTTGGCACTGAAGCTTTCTTT

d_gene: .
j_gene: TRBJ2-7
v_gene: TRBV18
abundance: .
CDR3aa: CASSRSLERSEQYF
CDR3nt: TGTGCCAGCTCGCGCAGCCTCGAGCGCTCCGAGCAGTACTTC

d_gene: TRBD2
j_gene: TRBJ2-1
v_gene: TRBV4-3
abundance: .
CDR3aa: CASSQDRRGGWDEQFF
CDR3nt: TGCGCCAGCAGCCAAGATAGGCGGGGGGGCTGGGATGAGCAGTTCTTC

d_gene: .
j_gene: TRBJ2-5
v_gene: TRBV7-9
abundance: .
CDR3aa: CASSYPAETQYF
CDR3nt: TGTGCCAGCAGCTACCCGGCCGAGACCCAGTACTTC

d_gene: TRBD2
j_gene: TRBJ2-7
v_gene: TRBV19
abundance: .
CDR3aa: CASSMGSGEPYEQYF
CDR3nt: TGTGCCAGTAGTATGGGTAGCGGGGAACCCTACGAGCAGTACTTC

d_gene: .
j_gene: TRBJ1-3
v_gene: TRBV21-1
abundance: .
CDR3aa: CASSLSGTPRSGNTIYF
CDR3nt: TGTGCCAGCAGTCTTTCCGGGACGCCTCGCTCTGGAAACACCATATATTTT

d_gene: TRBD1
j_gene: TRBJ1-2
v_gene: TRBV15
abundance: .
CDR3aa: CATSDRDRAYGYTF
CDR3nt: TGTGCCACCAGCGACCGGGACAGGGCGTATGGCTACACCTTC

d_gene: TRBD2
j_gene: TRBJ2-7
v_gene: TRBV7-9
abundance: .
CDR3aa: CASSLLAGGHFGEQYF
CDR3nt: TGTGCCAGCAGCTTACTAGCGGGGGGGCACTTTGGCGAGCAGTACTTC

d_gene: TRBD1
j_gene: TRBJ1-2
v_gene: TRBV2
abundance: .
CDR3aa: CASSEALLVTGGSFNYGYTF
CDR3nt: TGTGCCAGCAGTGAAGCGCTTCTTGTGACAGGGGGGTCCTTTAACTATGGCTACACCTTC

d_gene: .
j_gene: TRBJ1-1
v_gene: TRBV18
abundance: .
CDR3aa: CASSPPQQGDMAEAFF
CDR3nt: TGTGCCAGCTCACCACCCCAACAGGGTGACATGGCTGAAGCTTTCTTT

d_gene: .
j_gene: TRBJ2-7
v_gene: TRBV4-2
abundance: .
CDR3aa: CASSQDRDASYEQYF
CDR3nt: TGTGCCAGCAGCCAAGATAGGGACGCCTCCTACGAGCAGTACTTC

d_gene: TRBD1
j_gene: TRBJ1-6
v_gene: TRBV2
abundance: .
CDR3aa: CASRETGSSYNSPLHF
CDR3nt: TGTGCCAGCAGGGAGACAGGGAGCTCCTATAATTCACCCCTCCACTTT

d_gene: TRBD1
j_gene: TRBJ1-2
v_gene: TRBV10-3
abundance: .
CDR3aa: CAINPGTGDSGGYTF
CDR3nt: TGTGCCATCAATCCCGGGACAGGGGACAGTGGTGGCTACACCTTC

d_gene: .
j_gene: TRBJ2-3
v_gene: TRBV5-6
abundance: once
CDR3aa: CASSFPRLWVGTDTQYF
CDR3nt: TGTGCCAGCAGCTTTCCGCGGCTGTGGGTGGGCACAGATACGCAGTATTTT

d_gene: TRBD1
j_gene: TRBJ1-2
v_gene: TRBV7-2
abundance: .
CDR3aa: CASSLGGTGLSNYGYTF
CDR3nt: TGTGCCAGCAGCTTAGGCGGGACAGGTCTTTCTAACTATGGCTACACCTTC

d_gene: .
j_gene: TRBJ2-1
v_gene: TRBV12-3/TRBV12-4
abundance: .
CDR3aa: CASSPPGSEQFF
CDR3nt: TGTGCCAGCAGCCCCCCCGGGAGTGAGCAGTTCTTC

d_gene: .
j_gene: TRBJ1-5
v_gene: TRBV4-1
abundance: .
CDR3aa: CASSQDGARVGDQPQHF
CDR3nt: TGCGCCAGCAGCCAAGATGGGGCAAGGGTCGGGGATCAGCCCCAGCATTTT

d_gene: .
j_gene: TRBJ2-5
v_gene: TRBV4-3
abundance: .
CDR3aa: CASSQWQTQGTQYF
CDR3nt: TGCGCCAGCAGCCAATGGCAGACGCAAGGGACCCAGTACTTC

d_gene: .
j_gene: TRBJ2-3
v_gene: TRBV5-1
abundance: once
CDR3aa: CASSDRPTDTQYF
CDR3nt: TGCGCCAGCAGCGACAGGCCCACAGATACGCAGTATTTT

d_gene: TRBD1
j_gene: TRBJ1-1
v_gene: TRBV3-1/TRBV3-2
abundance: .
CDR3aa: CASSRGQGTEAFF
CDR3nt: TGTGCCAGCAGCCGAGGACAGGGCACTGAAGCTTTCTTT

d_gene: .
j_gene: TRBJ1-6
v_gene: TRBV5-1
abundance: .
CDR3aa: CASSFGANHSPLHF
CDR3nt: TGCGCCAGCAGCTTCGGGGCAAATCATTCACCCCTCCACTTT

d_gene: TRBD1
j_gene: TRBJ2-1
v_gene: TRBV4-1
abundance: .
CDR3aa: CASSQDRGDRVGNEQFF
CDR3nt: TGCGCCAGCAGCCAAGATAGGGGGGACAGGGTGGGCAATGAGCAGTTCTTC

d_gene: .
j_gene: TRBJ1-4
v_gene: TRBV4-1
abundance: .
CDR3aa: CASSQVVIRHGEKLFF
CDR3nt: TGCGCCAGCAGCCAAGTCGTCATTAGGCATGGTGAAAAACTGTTTTTT

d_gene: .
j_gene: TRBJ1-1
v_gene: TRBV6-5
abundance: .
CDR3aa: CASQIQGRDTEAFF
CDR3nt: TGTGCCAGCCAGATACAGGGTAGGGACACTGAAGCTTTCTTT

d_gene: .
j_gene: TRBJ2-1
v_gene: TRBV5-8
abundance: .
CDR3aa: CASTYRESNNEQFF
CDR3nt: TGTGCCAGCACGTACAGGGAGTCTAACAATGAGCAGTTCTTC

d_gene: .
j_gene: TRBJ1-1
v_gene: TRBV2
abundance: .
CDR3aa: CASSEAGDQNTEAFF
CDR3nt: TGTGCCAGCAGTGAAGCGGGGGACCAGAACACTGAAGCTTTCTTT

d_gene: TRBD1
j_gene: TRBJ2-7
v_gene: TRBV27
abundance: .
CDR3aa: CASSTTGNEQYF
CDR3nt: TGTGCCAGCAGCACGACAGGGAACGAGCAGTACTTC

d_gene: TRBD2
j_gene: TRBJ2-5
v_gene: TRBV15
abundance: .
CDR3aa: CATSSTTGTSIQETQYF
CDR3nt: TGTGCCACCAGCAGTACTACCGGGACTAGCATCCAAGAGACCCAGTACTTC

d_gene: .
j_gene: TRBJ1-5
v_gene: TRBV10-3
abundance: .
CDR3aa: CATKEGGRNQPQHF
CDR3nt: TGTGCCACGAAGGAGGGAGGGCGCAATCAGCCCCAGCATTTT

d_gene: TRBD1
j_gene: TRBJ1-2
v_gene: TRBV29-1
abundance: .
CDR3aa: CSVEVGQGAGYTF
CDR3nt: TGCAGCGTTGAAGTAGGGCAGGGGGCAGGCTACACCTTC

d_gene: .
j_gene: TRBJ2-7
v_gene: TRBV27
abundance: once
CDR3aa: CASQRSGYYEQYF
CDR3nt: TGTGCCAGCCAGAGATCCGGTTACTACGAGCAGTACTTC

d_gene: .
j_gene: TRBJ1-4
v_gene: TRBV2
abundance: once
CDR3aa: CASTSLEKLFF
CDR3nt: TGTGCCAGCACTAGCTTGGAAAAACTGTTTTTT

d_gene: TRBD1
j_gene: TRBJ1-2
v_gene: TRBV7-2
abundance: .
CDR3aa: CASSLVAQGARHYGYTF
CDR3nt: TGTGCCAGCAGCTTAGTGGCACAGGGGGCCCGCCACTATGGCTACACCTTC

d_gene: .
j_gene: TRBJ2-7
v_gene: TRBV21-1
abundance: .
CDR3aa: CASPTVTPQQYF
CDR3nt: TGTGCCAGCCCGACAGTCACCCCCCAGCAGTACTTC

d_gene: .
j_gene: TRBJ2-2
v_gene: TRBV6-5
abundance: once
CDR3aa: CASSYGGTGELFF
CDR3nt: TGTGCCAGCAGTTACGGGGGGACCGGGGAGCTGTTTTTT

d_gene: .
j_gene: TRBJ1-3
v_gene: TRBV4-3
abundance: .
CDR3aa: CASSQDWPGSSGNTIYF
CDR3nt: TGCGCCAGCAGCCAAGATTGGCCCGGGAGCTCTGGAAACACCATATATTTT

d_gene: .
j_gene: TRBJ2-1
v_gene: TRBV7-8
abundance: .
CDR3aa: CASSRARGFANEQFF
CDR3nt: TGTGCCAGCAGCCGAGCCAGGGGTTTTGCAAATGAGCAGTTCTTC

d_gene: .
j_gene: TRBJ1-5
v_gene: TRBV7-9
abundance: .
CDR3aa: CASSPDTNQPQHF
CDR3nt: TGTGCCAGCAGCCCAGACACGAATCAGCCCCAGCATTTT

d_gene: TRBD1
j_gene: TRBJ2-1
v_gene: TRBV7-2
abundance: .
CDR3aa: CASSRGTAYDEQFF
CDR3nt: TGTGCCAGCAGCCGTGGGACAGCCTACGATGAGCAGTTCTTC

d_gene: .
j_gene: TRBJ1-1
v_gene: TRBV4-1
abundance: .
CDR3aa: CASSPQGMGTEAFF
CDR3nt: TGCGCCAGCAGCCCCCAGGGGATGGGGACTGAAGCTTTCTTT

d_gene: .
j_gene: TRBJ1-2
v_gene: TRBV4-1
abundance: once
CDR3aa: CASSQESSTNYGYTF
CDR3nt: TGCGCCAGCAGCCAAGAAAGTTCAACTAACTATGGCTACACCTTC

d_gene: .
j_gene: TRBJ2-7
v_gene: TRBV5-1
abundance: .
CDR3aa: CASSFSPLAGEQYF
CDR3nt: TGCGCCAGCAGCTTTAGCCCTTTGGCTGGAGAGCAGTACTTC

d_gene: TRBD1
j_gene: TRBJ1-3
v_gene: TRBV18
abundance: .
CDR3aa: CASSPEGRGRWNTIYF
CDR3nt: TGTGCCAGCTCACCAGAGGGCAGGGGGCGATGGAACACCATATATTTT

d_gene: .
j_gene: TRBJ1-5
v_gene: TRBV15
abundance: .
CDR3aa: CATSRGSLNQPQHF
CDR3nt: TGTGCCACCAGCAGAGGAAGTTTGAATCAGCCCCAGCATTTT

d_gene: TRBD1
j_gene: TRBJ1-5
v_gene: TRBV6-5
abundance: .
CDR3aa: CASFRDRGTQPQHF
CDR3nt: TGTGCCAGCTTCCGGGACAGGGGCACTCAGCCCCAGCATTTT

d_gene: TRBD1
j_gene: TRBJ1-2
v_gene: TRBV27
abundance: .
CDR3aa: CASSSTGVGYTF
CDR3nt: TGTGCCAGCAGTTCGACAGGGGTCGGCTACACCTTC

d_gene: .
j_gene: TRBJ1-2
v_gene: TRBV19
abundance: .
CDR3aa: CASSIPDGYGYTF
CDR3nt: TGTGCCAGTAGTATTCCGGATGGTTATGGCTACACCTTC

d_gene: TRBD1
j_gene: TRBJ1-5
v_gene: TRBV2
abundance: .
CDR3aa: CASSVGQGINQPQHF
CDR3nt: TGTGCCAGCAGTGTGGGACAGGGCATCAATCAGCCCCAGCATTTT

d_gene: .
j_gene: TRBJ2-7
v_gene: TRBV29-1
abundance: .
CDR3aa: CSVVWTESSYEQYF
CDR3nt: TGCAGCGTTGTATGGACAGAGAGCTCCTACGAGCAGTACTTC

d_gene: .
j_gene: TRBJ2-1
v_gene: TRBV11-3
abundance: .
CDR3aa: CASSRTGEQFF
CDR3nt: TGTGCCAGCAGCCGGACCGGGGAGCAGTTCTTC